The present T cell receptor beta chain was sequenced within a study of identifying expanded T cells in peripheral blood (dated by TCRdb to between 2018 and 2021). About the study as a whole: Technical replicates were generated by sequencing separate aliquots of the same genomic DNA pool, and four replicates were compared pairwise.

During the collection period, no infections or other immune events were recorded for the healthy donors. To calibrate time-dependent variance in a beta-binomial model of T-cell clone differential abundance, blood repertoires from healthy donors were used as a training cohort. The training cohort comprised approximately 10 healthy donors, 3 female and 7 male. On average the donors were approximately 42 years old, and their ages spanned roughly 29 to 64 years. Obtained from a commercial supplier, whole blood was collected from each healthy donor at three time points set around two weeks apart. For immunosequencing, genomic DNA was extracted from whole blood that had not been sorted. Details on this clone: This receptor's antigen is unknown. Base qualities are not provided; no much larger clone lies one nucleotide away.

The immunoSEQ Assay, which uses bias-controlled multiplex PCR amplification of genomic DNA, was used to profile TCRbeta CDR3 regions. The source study handled its data this way. To quantify the absolute abundance of each unique TCRbeta CDR3 region, the sequences were collapsed and filtered. Two models were used to test differential abundance: a binomial model (Fisher-equivalent) and a beta-binomial model that adds time-dependent variance fitted from healthy donors. Clones with fewer than 5 combined templates were removed, and a clone was called differentially abundant if the clone's Benjamini-Hochberg FDR was below 0.01. Beta-binomial variance was modeled as a function of total template count across the two samples using the form v = (b*log(k)+a)^2. Held by TCRdb, this immuneACCESS table contains in-frame sequences only and omits some clones. Under half of the omission traces to an unresolved V gene where checked; the cause of the rest is unknown. V and J calls and clone size come straight from that table; D and trimming were deduced from the DNA. Counted in this sample were about 91,000 clones; roughly 90% of them appeared once. The top ten clonotypes cover roughly 3.9% of the sample.

The investigation overall reported the following: The beta-binomial model significantly reduced the number of clones called differentially abundant and the false-positive rate across all healthy-donor time intervals. Approximately 1.1 differentially abundant clones were flagged by the binomial model between technical replicates, whereas about 16 and 19 were flagged over roughly two weeks and four weeks, respectively. It was expected by the authors that biological variance in healthy repertoires might increase further over much longer intervals, such as months to years. In all healthy donors, the variance in clone template counts between samples taken two weeks apart rose significantly as total template count increased.

What was sequenced was blood. This clonotype originated in a person aged 18 to 75 in good health.

The DNA sequence is as follows: TGTGCCAGCAGCTTGGAGAAGCGGGCAGCCTACGAGCAGTACTTC. This yields the protein CASSLEKRAAYEQYF. The rearrangement combines TRBV5-4 with TRBJ2-7, and the D gene may be TRBD2, 6 bases matching. A distance of 12 bases separates the germline ends of V and J, which lose 0 bases and 2 bases respectively. Reading the germline V gene (reference sequence) gives CDR1 SGHNT and CDR2 YYREEE. The CDR3 covers 15 residues, taking in both the cysteine and the phenylalanine. Just CDR3 DNA is preserved here, 45 bases in frame from base 1. Full variable domain (CDR3 extended with the reference TRBV5-4 and TRBJ2-7 proteins): ETGVTQSPTHLIKTRGQQVTLRCSSQSGHNTVSWYQQALGQGPQFIFQYYREEENGRGNFPPRFSGLQFPNYSSELNVNALELDDSALYLCASSLEKRAAYEQYFGPGTRLTVT.